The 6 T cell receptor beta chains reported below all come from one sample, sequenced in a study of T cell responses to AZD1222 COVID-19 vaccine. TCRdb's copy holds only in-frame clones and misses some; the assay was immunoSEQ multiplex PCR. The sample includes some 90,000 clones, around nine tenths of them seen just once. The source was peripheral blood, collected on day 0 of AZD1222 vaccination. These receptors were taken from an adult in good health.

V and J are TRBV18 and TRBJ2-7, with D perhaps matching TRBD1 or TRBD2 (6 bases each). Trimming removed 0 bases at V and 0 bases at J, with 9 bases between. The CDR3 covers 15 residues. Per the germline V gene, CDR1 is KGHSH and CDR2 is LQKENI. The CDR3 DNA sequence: TGTGCCAGCTCACCACCGCGGGACACCTCCTACGAGCAGTACTTC. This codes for CASSPPRDTSYEQYF.

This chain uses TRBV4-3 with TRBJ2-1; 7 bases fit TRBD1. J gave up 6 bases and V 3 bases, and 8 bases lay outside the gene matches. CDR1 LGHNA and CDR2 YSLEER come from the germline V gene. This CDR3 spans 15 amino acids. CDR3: CASSQDLTGINEQFF. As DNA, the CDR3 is TGCGCCAGCAGCCAGGACTTGACAGGGATCAATGAGCAGTTCTTC.

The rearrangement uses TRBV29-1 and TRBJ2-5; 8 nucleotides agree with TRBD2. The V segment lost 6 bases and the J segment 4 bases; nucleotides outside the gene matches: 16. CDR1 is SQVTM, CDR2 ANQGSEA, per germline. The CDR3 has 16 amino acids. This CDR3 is CSVVGFGRDGGETQYF. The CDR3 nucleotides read TGCAGCGTCGTTGGTTTCGGGAGGGATGGGGGAGAGACCCAGTACTTC.

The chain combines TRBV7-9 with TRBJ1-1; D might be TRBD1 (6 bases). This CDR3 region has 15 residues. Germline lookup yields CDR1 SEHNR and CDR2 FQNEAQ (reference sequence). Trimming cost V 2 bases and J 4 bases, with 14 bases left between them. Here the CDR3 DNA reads TGTGCCAGCAGCTTATGGACAGTAAGCCTCACTGAAGCTTTCTTT. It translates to CASSLWTVSLTEAFF.

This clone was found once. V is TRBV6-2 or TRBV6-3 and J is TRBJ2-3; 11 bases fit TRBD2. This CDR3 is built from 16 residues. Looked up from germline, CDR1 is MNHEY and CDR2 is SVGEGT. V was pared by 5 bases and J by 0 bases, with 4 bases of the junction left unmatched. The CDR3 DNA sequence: TGTGCCAGCAGTCCGCGGACTAGCGGGAGCACAGATACGCAGTATTTT. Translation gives CASSPRTSGSTDTQYF.

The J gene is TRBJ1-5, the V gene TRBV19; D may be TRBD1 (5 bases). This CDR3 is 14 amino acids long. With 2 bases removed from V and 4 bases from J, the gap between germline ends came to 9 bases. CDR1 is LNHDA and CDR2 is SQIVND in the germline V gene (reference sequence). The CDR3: CASSIQRGNQPQHF. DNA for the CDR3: TGTGCCAGTAGTATACAACGGGGGAATCAGCCCCAGCATTTT.